Reported below is one T cell receptor beta chain. Its antigen is currently unknown. The sample is drawn from a study of cytomegalovirus exposure and HLA in healthy donors. Study-wide results and limits: The authors listed 150 to 200 TCR beta chains as cytomegalovirus-associated.

Profiling relied on immunoSEQ multiplex PCR, and the TCRdb table lists in-frame clones only, not all of them. Here the sample spans over 100,000 clones, 80% to 90% being singletons. The donors were part of the validation cohort of more than 90 subjects. That cohort was separate from the first cohort, which comprised 700 or so subjects. The clonotype was recovered from a woman under 30 in good health and CMV-seronegative. Sequenced sample: PBMCs.

The CDR3 DNA is TGTGCCAGCAGCTCGAATGAAAAACTGTTTTTT. Translated, it gives CASSSNEKLFF. The chain carries TRBV5-4 and TRBJ1-4, with D unresolved. The CDR3 length is 11 residues. Per the germline V gene, CDR1 is SGHNT and CDR2 is YYREEE (reference sequence). Trimming cost V 3 bases and J 5 bases, with 2 bases left between them.